The 19 T cell receptor beta chains below come from one sample, sequenced in a study of T cell changes during pregnancy in multiple sclerosis. Sequenced by immunoSEQ multiplex PCR; TCRdb stores in-frame clones only, minus some. Of some 52,000 clones in the sample, approximately 92% are singletons; the top ten hold less than 0.3%. The sample in question was CD4+ T cells from peripheral blood mononuclear cells, obtained in the third trimester of pregnancy. The receptors come from a female donor with multiple sclerosis, enrolled in a pregnancy study.

V gene TRBV19 combines with J gene TRBJ1-6, with 7 bases fitting TRBD1. CDR1 is LNHDA and CDR2 is SQIVND in the germline V gene (reference sequence). The CDR3 is made up of 16 amino acids. V was clipped by 5 bases and J by 7 bases; unmatched bases: 11. The CDR3: CASSPATGLYNSPLHF. In DNA form, the CDR3 reads TGTGCCAGTAGTCCTGCGACAGGGCTGTACAATTCACCCCTCCACTTT.

The chain employs TRBV5-1 and TRBJ2-1; the match to TRBD2 covers 7 bases. Germline loops: CDR1 SGHRS, CDR2 YFSETQ. The ends lost 4 bases at V and 0 bases at J; junction bases unmatched: 10. The CDR3 has 17 residues. The CDR3 DNA is TGCGCCAGCAGCGCCGGGCGGAGCGGGAACTCCTACAATGAGCAGTTCTTC. This encodes CASSAGRSGNSYNEQFF.

This chain links TRBV13 with TRBJ2-3; 11 bases match TRBD2. V shed 4 bases and J 0 bases; nucleotides not matched to a gene: 3. The CDR3 has 16 residues. CDR1 and CDR2 (germline): PRHDT, FYEKMQ (reference sequence). The CDR3 DNA sequence: TGTGCCAGCAGCTCCGTAGCGGGAGGGAGCACAGATACGCAGTATTTT. Protein: CASSSVAGGSTDTQYF.

The chain employs TRBV6-6 and TRBJ2-7; D is perhaps TRBD1 (5 bases). CDR3 length: 14 residues. With 8 bases removed from V and 1 base from J, the gap between germline ends came to 15 bases. Looked up from germline, CDR1 is MNHNY and CDR2 is SVGAGI (reference sequence). The CDR3 coding sequence is TGTGCCAGCCGGTTTGGGGCCCTGTCCTACGAGCAGTACTTC. This codes for CASRFGALSYEQYF.

This chain uses TRBV19 with TRBJ2-5, with D unclear. This CDR3 comprises 11 residues. The ends were cut back, 8 bases at V and 4 bases at J, with 8 bases in the middle. Germline V CDR1 and CDR2: LNHDA, SQIVND (reference sequence). The DNA of the CDR3 is TGTGCCAGTGAGGAAGCAGAGACCCAGTACTTC. Translated: CASEEAETQYF.

V gene TRBV5-1 combines with J gene TRBJ1-1, with 8 bases matching TRBD1. The V gene end was trimmed by 0 bases and the J gene end by 1 base; junction bases not matched to a gene: 8. The CDR3 has 17 amino acids. Germline values: CDR1 SGHRS, CDR2 YFSETQ. CDR3 protein: CASSLDWQGAGNTEAFF. The CDR3 DNA reads as TGCGCCAGCAGCTTGGATTGGCAGGGGGCCGGGAACACTGAAGCTTTCTTT.

The chain links TRBV7-9 to TRBJ2-2, with D maybe TRBD1 (6 bases). Germline V CDR1 and CDR2: SEHNR, FQNEAQ (reference sequence). The CDR3 runs 16 residues. Deletions cut 0 bases from V and 1 base from J, with 9 bases between. The CDR3 DNA reads TGTGCCAGCAGCTTAGCCCAGGGACAGAACACCGGGGAGCTGTTTTTT. Its protein is CASSLAQGQNTGELFF. The full variable domain, completed using reference TRBV7-9 and TRBJ2-2, is DTGVSQNPRHKITKRGQNVTFRCDPISEHNRLYWYRQTLGQGPEFLTYFQNEAQLEKSRLLSDRFSAERPKGSFSTLEIQRTEQGDSAMYLCASSLAQGQNTGELFFGEGSRLTVL.

The V gene is TRBV10-2, the J gene TRBJ1-2, with TRBD1 identical over 10 bases. The trim removed 5 bases at V and 2 bases at J, leaving 8 bases unmatched. The germline V gene has CDR1 WSHSY and CDR2 SAAADI. The CDR3 is 16 residues long. CDR3 sequence: CASSFPETGGNYGYTF. The CDR3 coding sequence is TGCGCCAGCAGTTTCCCTGAGACAGGGGGCAACTATGGCTACACCTTC.

The V call is TRBV7-6, the J call TRBJ2-5; D is possibly TRBD2 (7 bases). Germline V CDR1 and CDR2: SGHVS, FNYEAQ. V was clipped by 6 bases and J by 5 bases, with 34 bases between them. The CDR3 has 20 amino acids. The CDR3 coding sequence is TGTGCCAGCAGTCCTATAGGGGGAGGGGGGGCAGCAGGAGCATTGGAGACCCAGTACTTC. It translates to CASSPIGGGGAAGALETQYF.

V and J are TRBV5-1 and TRBJ2-7, with TRBD2 matching over 10 bases. Germline assignment: CDR1 SGHRS and CDR2 YFSETQ. The CDR3 has 13 amino acids. The CDR3 DNA follows: TGCGCCAGCAGCTTGGAGACTAGCGGGCCACAAGTGGTC. Protein product: CASSLETSGPQVV.

The chain recombines TRBV19 with TRBJ1-1; 8 nucleotides line up with TRBD1. Losses at the gene ends were 6 bases for V and 8 bases for J; bases not matched to a gene: 2. CDR1 LNHDA and CDR2 SQIVND come from the germline V gene (reference sequence). The CDR3 spans 11 residues. CDR3 residues: CASSRDREAFF. For the CDR3, the DNA is TGTGCCAGTAGCCGGGACAGGGAAGCTTTCTTT.

The rearrangement joins TRBV28 to TRBJ1-1; TRBD1 matches 8 bases. CDR3 size: 17 residues. The ends lost 2 bases at V and 0 bases at J; junction bases unmatched: 8. Germline V gene lookup returns CDR1 MDHEN and CDR2 SYDVKM. CDR3 in amino acids: CASSLGEAGGLNTEAFF. The DNA for the CDR3 is TGTGCCAGCAGTTTAGGAGAGGCAGGGGGCCTGAACACTGAAGCTTTCTTT.

This clone showed up just once. This rearrangement joins TRBV2 to TRBJ1-1; possibly TRBD1 for D (5 bases). V lost 6 bases and J lost 4, with 18 bases in between. Germline V gene sequence: CDR1 SNHLY, CDR2 FYNNEI. CDR3 size: 15 residues. CDR3 region: CASSKNVGGSTEAFF. The CDR3 bases are TGTGCCAGCAGCAAAAACGTCGGGGGGTCCACTGAAGCTTTCTTT.

This rearrangement joins TRBV5-1 to TRBJ2-1; TRBD2 matches 9 bases. The CDR3 sequence is 16 residues long. V lost 0 bases and J lost 0; bases outside the gene matches: 1. Germline values: CDR1 SGHRS, CDR2 YFSETQ. CDR3 sequence: CASSLELAGSYNEQFF. CDR3 nucleotide sequence: TGCGCCAGCAGCTTGGAACTAGCGGGCTCCTACAATGAGCAGTTCTTC.

V and J are TRBV10-3 and TRBJ2-1; 8 nucleotides agree with TRBD2. The V and J ends lost 6 bases and 6 bases, in that order; junction bases with no gene match: 10. Germline CDR1 and CDR2: ENHRY and SYGVKD. This CDR3 contains 15 residues. DNA of the CDR3: TGTGCCATCAGAGATCTAGCGGGCGGGCTCAATGAGCAGTTCTTC. Translated: CAIRDLAGGLNEQFF.

V usage is TRBV15 and J usage is TRBJ1-1; a possible D gene is TRBD1 (5 bases). This CDR3 comprises 14 residues. Germline CDR1 and CDR2: LNHNV and YYDKDF (reference sequence). V gave up 1 base and J gave up 0 bases, with 6 bases separating them. CDR3 nucleotides: TGTGCCACCAGCAGAGTAGGGGTGAACACTGAAGCTTTCTTT. This encodes CATSRVGVNTEAFF.

This sequence joins TRBV12-1 and TRBJ2-1; no check of the table's D call, TRBD2, against the DNA was made. TRBV12-1 counts as a pseudogene. The length of the CDR3 is 17 residues. The CDR3 region is CASSFEWSGRAGHEQFF. CDR3 nucleotide sequence: TGTGCCAGCAGCTTTGAGTGGAGCGGGAGGGCTGGGCATGAGCAGTTCTTC.

Comment on this clone: An end of the junction differs from the germline gene, which may be a read error. The V call is TRBV7-3, the J call TRBJ2-3; D gene unclear. The length of the CDR3 is 15 residues. CDR1 and CDR2 (germline): SGHTA, FQGTGA. CDR3 loop: CASSLISLPLDSQYF. The CDR3 DNA reads TGTGCCAGCAGCTTAATTTCCTTACCCCTAGATTCGCAGTATTTT.

This chain links TRBV4-1 with TRBJ2-1, with 9 positions matching TRBD2. The CDR3 sequence is 15 residues long. Germline CDR1 MGHRA, CDR2 YSYEKL. The V segment lost 0 bases and the J segment 8 bases; nucleotides outside the gene matches: 5. CDR3 sequence reads: CASSQDSGGPYEQFF. DNA of the CDR3: TGCGCCAGCAGCCAAGATAGCGGGGGACCTTATGAGCAGTTCTTC.